What follows are 32 T cell receptor beta chains derived from one specimen sequenced in a study of siplizumab effects on memory and regulatory T cells. Only in-frame clones appear in the TCRdb table, and some are missing; sequencing was by immunoSEQ multiplex PCR. The sample contains 85,000 to 130,000 clones, about 94% of which appear only once. Sequencing was done on a sample of Tregs sorted from blood. Source of these receptors: a human donor in good health.

The chain couples TRBV6-5 to TRBJ1-2; no clear D. Germline V lookup: CDR1 MNHEY, CDR2 SVGAGI. This CDR3 contains 13 residues. V was shortened by 6 bases and J by 3 bases, with 11 bases between the two germline ends. CDR3 coding DNA: TGTGCCAGCAGAGCGCCGCGGTACTATGGCTACACCTTC. Amino acid sequence: CASRAPRYYGYTF.

This chain links TRBV5-8 with TRBJ2-3; 7 nucleotides agree with TRBD2. The V and J ends lost 0 bases and 3 bases, in that order; junction bases with no gene match: 4. Germline-derived CDR1 and CDR2 are SGHTS and YDEGEE. This CDR3 has 15 amino acids. CDR3 sequence (DNA): TGTGCCAGCAGCTTGGGAGCGGGAACTACAGATACGCAGTATTTT. Amino acid sequence: CASSLGAGTTDTQYF.

J is TRBJ2-7 and V is TRBV5-4; D is undetermined. V lost 0 bases to trimming and J lost 6 bases, with 13 bases between them. Germline V CDR1 and CDR2: SGHNT, YYREEE (reference sequence). This CDR3 comprises 14 residues. CDR3 coding DNA: TGTGCCAGCAGCTTGGTGCTAGACCCCTCCGAGCAGTACTTC. Protein product: CASSLVLDPSEQYF.

V and J are TRBV27 and TRBJ1-3; D perhaps matches TRBD1 (5 bases). Germline V gives CDR1 MNHEY, CDR2 SMNVEV (reference sequence). V dropped 3 bases and J dropped 0 bases, with 6 bases sitting between them. The CDR3 totals 14 residues. This chain's CDR3 is CASSFGGSGNTIYF. The DNA of the CDR3 is TGTGCCAGCAGTTTTGGGGGCTCTGGAAACACCATATATTTT.

V and J are TRBV5-1 and TRBJ2-3; 10 nucleotides match TRBD2. V was clipped by 4 bases and J by 1 base; unmatched bases: 6. Germline V gene sequence: CDR1 SGHRS, CDR2 YFSETQ. The CDR3 loop spans 16 amino acids. The CDR3 sequence: CASSPLAGDGTDTQYF. In DNA form, the CDR3 reads TGCGCCAGCAGCCCTCTAGCGGGGGACGGCACAGATACGCAGTATTTT.

The chain carries TRBV9 and TRBJ2-4; 10 bases are shared with TRBD1. J was trimmed by 1 base and V by 4 bases; bases with no gene match: 14. This CDR3 has 19 residues. CDR1 and CDR2 (germline): SGDLS, YYNGEE. CDR3 sequence (DNA): TGTGCCAGCAGCACCCCGATTGGACAGGGGGATTTGGCCAAAAACATTCAGTACTTC. This gives the protein CASSTPIGQGDLAKNIQYF.

V and J are TRBV6-1 and TRBJ2-3; perhaps TRBD2 as D (6 bases). Trimming cost V 6 bases and J 1 base, with 11 bases left between them. This CDR3 is built from 14 residues. Per germline, CDR1 MNHNS and CDR2 SASEGT. The CDR3 reads CASRVGGRTDTQYF. In nucleotides, the CDR3 is TGTGCCAGCAGAGTCGGGGGACGCACAGATACGCAGTATTTT.

The CDR3, as DNA: TGTGCCAGCAGGGTTGCGGAGACCACAGATACGCAGTATTTT. Translation: CASRVAETTDTQYF. The chain joins TRBV6-6 to TRBJ2-3; no clear D. The CDR3 totals 14 residues. V shed 6 bases and J shed 2 bases, with 12 bases lying between them. Germline V gene data show CDR1 as MNHNY and CDR2 as SVGAGI (reference sequence).

This rearrangement joins TRBV6-5 to TRBJ2-7; TRBD1 matches 9 bases. The germline CDR1 and CDR2 sequences are MNHEY and SVGAGI. This CDR3 is built from 16 residues. The V and J ends lost 0 bases and 6 bases, in that order; junction bases with no gene match: 9. Here the CDR3 reads CASSYSGTGWFGEQYF. Here the CDR3 DNA reads TGTGCCAGCAGTTACTCCGGGACAGGGTGGTTCGGCGAGCAGTACTTC.

Ten or more counts support this clone. This chain uses TRBV4-1 with TRBJ1-1; D uncertain. The CDR3 runs to 16 residues. The germline V and J ends were trimmed by 4 bases and 2 bases, with 17 bases remaining between them. Germline loops: CDR1 MGHRA, CDR2 YSYEKL. CDR3 sequence reads: CASSPLRVSINTEAFF. The CDR3 DNA is TGCGCCAGCAGCCCTCTAAGGGTATCAATAAACACTGAAGCTTTCTTT.

V is TRBV9 and J is TRBJ1-6; D gene ambiguous. Germline loops: CDR1 SGDLS, CDR2 YYNGEE. CDR3 size: 14 residues. Trimming removed 1 base from V and 6 bases from J, with 8 bases in between. Here the CDR3 DNA reads TGTGCCAGCAGCGTACGGCCCGTTAATTCACCCCTCCACTTT. Translating gives CASSVRPVNSPLHF.

This chain uses TRBV29-1 with TRBJ2-1; D is uncertain. The V and J ends lost 7 bases and 6 bases respectively, with 13 bases between them. CDR3 length: 12 residues. Per germline, CDR1 SQVTM and CDR2 ANQGSEA. This chain's CDR3 is CSGQVQLNEQFF. The CDR3, as DNA: TGCAGCGGGCAGGTACAGCTCAATGAGCAGTTCTTC.

The rearrangement joins TRBV6-4 to TRBJ2-5; the match to TRBD1 covers 9 bases. Trimming removed 5 bases from V and 7 bases from J; junction bases left unmatched: 5. CDR1 and CDR2 (germline): MRHNA, SNTAGT. This CDR3 region has 13 residues. CDR3 protein: CASSRTGDGTQYF. The CDR3, as DNA: TGTGCCAGCAGTCGGACAGGGGACGGGACCCAGTACTTC.

The V call is TRBV4-3, the J call TRBJ1-1; tentative D call: TRBD1 (5 bases). CDR3 length: 16 amino acids. Germline CDR1 reads LGHNA; CDR2 reads YSLEER. V was clipped by 4 bases and J by 3 bases, with 18 bases between them. The CDR3 loop reads CASSLGYDSPYTEAFF. The CDR3 region has the DNA TGCGCCAGCAGCCTCGGGTACGACAGCCCCTACACTGAAGCTTTCTTT.

The chain joins TRBV19 to TRBJ1-4, with TRBD1 as a possible D gene (6 bases). There are 13 residues in the CDR3. The ends were cut back, 4 bases at V and 5 bases at J, with 8 bases in the middle. Per the germline V gene, CDR1 is LNHDA and CDR2 is SQIVND (reference sequence). CDR3: CASSRGQNEKLFF. CDR3 DNA: TGTGCCAGTAGTAGAGGACAGAATGAAAAACTGTTTTTT.

The CDR3 loop reads CASGFQGLATRSSYNEQFF. The DNA for the CDR3 is TGTGCTAGTGGTTTTCAGGGACTAGCGACTCGAAGCTCCTACAATGAGCAGTTCTTC. The V and J genes are TRBV12-5 and TRBJ2-1; the match to TRBD2 covers 10 bases. Germline loops: CDR1 LGHNT, CDR2 FRNRAP. The CDR3 totals 19 residues. Trimming took 3 bases from V and 0 from J; bases not matched to a gene: 11.

The chain links TRBV4-1 to TRBJ2-1, with a weak D call TRBD2 (5 bases). Germline V gene lookup returns CDR1 MGHRA and CDR2 YSYEKL. CDR3 length: 16 residues. The ends were cut back, 0 bases at V and 7 bases at J, with 16 bases in the middle. Here the CDR3 DNA reads TGCGCCAGCAGCCAAGATGAAACTAGAGTTCGGAATGAGCAGTTCTTC. Its translation: CASSQDETRVRNEQFF.

The V and J genes are TRBV20-1 and TRBJ2-5, with a weak D call TRBD2 (5 bases). V lost 6 bases to trimming and J lost 5 bases, with 10 bases between them. The CDR3 sequence is 11 residues long. Germline CDR1 DFQATT, CDR2 SNEGSKA (reference sequence). CDR3 sequence reads: CSALAWETQYF. The CDR3 DNA reads TGCAGTGCGCTAGCCTGGGAGACCCAGTACTTC.

V and J are TRBV4-1 and TRBJ2-7; 7 nucleotides match TRBD1. The CDR3 covers 13 residues. Per germline, CDR1 MGHRA and CDR2 YSYEKL. V shed 0 bases, J shed 6 bases, and the junction held 2 bases outside the gene matches. The CDR3 DNA sequence: TGCGCCAGCAGCCAAGAACAGGGGCTCGAGCAGTACTTC. This sequence encodes CASSQEQGLEQYF.

V usage is TRBV5-6 and J usage is TRBJ2-3, with D unresolved. The CDR3 covers 14 residues. Germline CDR1 is SGHDT and CDR2 is YYEEEE. With 3 bases removed from V and 6 bases from J, the gap between germline ends came to 14 bases. CDR3 in amino acids: CASSSAYGSDTQYF. CDR3 DNA: TGTGCCAGCAGCTCAGCCTACGGCAGCGATACGCAGTATTTT.

The rearrangement links TRBV18 to TRBJ1-1; D is ambiguous. In germline, CDR1 is KGHSH, CDR2 LQKENI. The CDR3 runs to 12 residues. The V end was cut by 4 bases, the J end by 1 base, with 4 bases between. The CDR3 DNA reads as TGTGCCAGCTCACGGAGGAACACTGAAGCTTTCTTT. Residues: CASSRRNTEAFF. Variable domain in full (rest from reference TRBV18 and TRBJ1-1): NAGVMQNPRHLVRRRGQEARLRCSPMKGHSHVYWYRQLPEEGLKFMVYLQKENIIDESGMPKERFSAEFPKEGPSILRIQQVVRGDSAAYFCASSRRNTEAFFGQGTRLTVV.

This chain uses TRBV18 with TRBJ2-5; tentative D call: TRBD1 (5 bases). With 2 bases removed from V and 3 bases from J, the gap between germline ends came to 7 bases. In germline, CDR1 is KGHSH, CDR2 LQKENI. The CDR3 totals 13 residues. As DNA, the CDR3 is TGTGCCAGCTCACCAGTCAGGGAAGAGACCCAGTACTTC. Its protein is CASSPVREETQYF.

The chain has TRBV15 and TRBJ2-5; the D gene is possibly TRBD1 (6 bases). The CDR3 totals 14 residues. Germline-derived CDR1 and CDR2 are LNHNV and YYDKDF (reference sequence). Trimming pared 0 bases from V and 3 bases from J, leaving 8 bases between. CDR3 sequence reads: CATSRDRGKETQYF. The CDR3, as DNA: TGTGCCACCAGCAGAGACAGGGGTAAAGAGACCCAGTACTTC.

The chain has TRBV6-6 and TRBJ2-5; 9 bases map to TRBD1. J lost 10 bases, V lost 7 bases, and 7 bases had no gene match. The germline gives CDR1 MNHNY, CDR2 SVGAGI (reference sequence). The CDR3 consists of 12 residues. For the CDR3, the DNA is TGTGCCAGCACCCGGACAGGGGATTTCCAGTACTTC. Its translation is CASTRTGDFQYF.

In its sample, this clone was seen once. This sample includes further DNA sequences coding for the same CDR3. The CDR3 here is CASSRGGNTEAFF. CDR3 bases: TGTGCCAGCAGCAGGGGGGGAAACACTGAAGCTTTCTTT. This rearrangement joins TRBV2 to TRBJ1-1; TRBD1 matches 7 bases. Germline V gene sequence: CDR1 SNHLY, CDR2 FYNNEI. This CDR3 comprises 13 residues. V dropped 6 bases and J dropped 2; count of bases not matched to a gene: 3.

The table lists this clone with a count of one. This chain links TRBV7-2 with TRBJ2-3; tentatively, D is TRBD1 (5 bases). The CDR3 covers 12 residues. Looked up from germline, CDR1 is SGHTA and CDR2 is FQGNSA. V lost 5 bases to trimming and J lost 6 bases, with 9 bases between them. The CDR3 DNA sequence: TGTGCCAGCAGCGCCAAGGGGGATACGCAGTATTTT. As protein: CASSAKGDTQYF.

The rearrangement links TRBV27 to TRBJ1-1, with 7 bases matching TRBD1. Germline loops: CDR1 MNHEY, CDR2 SMNVEV (reference sequence). V trimming: 3 bases; J trimming: 3 bases; junction bases outside the gene matches: 13. This CDR3 is 17 amino acids long. The CDR3 nucleotides read TGTGCCAGCAGTTTCCGCCCACCGGGACAGCGGGACACTGAAGCTTTCTTT. Protein product: CASSFRPPGQRDTEAFF.

The V and J genes are TRBV10-3 and TRBJ2-3, with no clear D. Trimming pared 8 bases from V and 1 base from J, leaving 7 bases between. This CDR3 has 12 residues. From germline, CDR1 is ENHRY and CDR2 SYGVKD. CDR3 protein: CAIAKGTDTQYF. The DNA of the CDR3 is TGTGCCATCGCGAAGGGCACAGATACGCAGTATTTT.

The rearrangement joins TRBV9 to TRBJ2-3; 14 bases fit TRBD2. V shed 4 bases, J shed 6 bases, and the junction held 16 bases outside the gene matches. From germline, CDR1 is SGDLS and CDR2 YYNGEE. The length of the CDR3 is 19 residues. The CDR3 bases are TGTGCCAGCAGCCAACTTCCTAGTGGGGGACTAGCGGGAGCGGATACGCAGTATTTT. This translates into CASSQLPSGGLAGADTQYF. Variable domain in full (rest from reference TRBV9 and TRBJ2-3): DSGVTQTPKHLITATGQRVTLRCSPRSGDLSVYWYQQSLDQGLQFLIQYYNGEERAKGNILERFSAQQFPDLHSELNLSSLELGDSALYFCASSQLPSGGLAGADTQYFGPGTRLTVL.

V gene TRBV2 combines with J gene TRBJ1-2, with 7 bases identical to TRBD1. With V trimmed by 4 bases and J by 7 bases, 6 bases remained unmatched. The CDR3 extends over 13 amino acids. The germline V gene has CDR1 SNHLY and CDR2 FYNNEI. The CDR3 here is CASSGDSHFGYTF. The DNA of the CDR3 is TGTGCCAGCAGTGGGGACAGCCACTTTGGCTACACCTTC.

The chain links TRBV4-3 to TRBJ2-1; D not resolved. The germline V gene has CDR1 LGHNA and CDR2 YSLEER. V was shortened by 0 bases and J by 5 bases, with 17 bases between the two germline ends. CDR3 length: 17 residues. The CDR3 loop reads CASSQEVIGGDHNEQFF. The CDR3 nucleotides are TGCGCCAGCAGCCAAGAAGTTATCGGCGGAGACCACAATGAGCAGTTCTTC.

The chain combines TRBV6-4 with TRBJ1-1; D is possibly TRBD1 (6 bases). Trimming removed 4 bases at V and 4 bases at J, with 13 bases between. This CDR3 region has 14 residues. CDR1 and CDR2 (germline): MRHNA, SNTAGT. The CDR3 protein is CASSATGLSTEAFF. The CDR3 DNA reads TGTGCCAGCAGTGCCACAGGGCTGAGCACTGAAGCTTTCTTT.